Only a few counts were recorded for the clone carrying this T cell receptor (beta chain). Antigen: not known. This entry comes from a study of cytomegalovirus exposure and HLA in healthy donors. Overall study results and limits: It was in a later analysis that TCR association rates were seen to vary by HLA locus, highest for DRB1 and lowest for HLA-C.

V gave up 3 bases and J gave up 7 bases, with 13 bases separating them. Germline V gene data show CDR1 as LNHDA and CDR2 as SQIVND (reference sequence). CDR3 length: 14 residues. The PCR contained 60 Vbeta and 13 Jbeta primers. Produced via immunoSEQ multiplex PCR; TCRdb's table is partial and in-frame only. Of under 150,000 clones listed, over 8% are singletons. The sample consisted of PBMCs. This chain joins TRBV19 and TRBJ2-4; D gene unclear. This receptor was identified in a male donor in good health and CMV-seronegative. CDR3 nucleotide sequence: TGTGCCAGTAGTATGTCGAGGCTAACTAACATTCAGTACTTC. Translation: CASSMSRLTNIQYF.